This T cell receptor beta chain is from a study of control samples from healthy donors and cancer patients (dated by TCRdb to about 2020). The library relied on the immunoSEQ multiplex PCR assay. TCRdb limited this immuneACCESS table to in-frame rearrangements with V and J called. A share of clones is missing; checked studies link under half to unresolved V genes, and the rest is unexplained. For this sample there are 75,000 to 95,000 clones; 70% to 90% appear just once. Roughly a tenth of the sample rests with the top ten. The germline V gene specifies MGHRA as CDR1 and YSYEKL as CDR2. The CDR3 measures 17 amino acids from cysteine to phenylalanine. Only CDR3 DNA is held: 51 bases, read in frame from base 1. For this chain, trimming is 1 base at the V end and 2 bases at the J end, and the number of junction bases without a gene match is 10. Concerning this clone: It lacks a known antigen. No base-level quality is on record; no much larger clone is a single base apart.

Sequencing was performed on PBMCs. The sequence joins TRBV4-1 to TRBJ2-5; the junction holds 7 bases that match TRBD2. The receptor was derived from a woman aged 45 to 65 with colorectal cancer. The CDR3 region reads CASSQGVKTSPQETQYF. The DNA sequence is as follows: TGCGCCAGCAGCCAAGGGGTCAAGACTAGCCCACAAGAGACCCAGTACTTC.